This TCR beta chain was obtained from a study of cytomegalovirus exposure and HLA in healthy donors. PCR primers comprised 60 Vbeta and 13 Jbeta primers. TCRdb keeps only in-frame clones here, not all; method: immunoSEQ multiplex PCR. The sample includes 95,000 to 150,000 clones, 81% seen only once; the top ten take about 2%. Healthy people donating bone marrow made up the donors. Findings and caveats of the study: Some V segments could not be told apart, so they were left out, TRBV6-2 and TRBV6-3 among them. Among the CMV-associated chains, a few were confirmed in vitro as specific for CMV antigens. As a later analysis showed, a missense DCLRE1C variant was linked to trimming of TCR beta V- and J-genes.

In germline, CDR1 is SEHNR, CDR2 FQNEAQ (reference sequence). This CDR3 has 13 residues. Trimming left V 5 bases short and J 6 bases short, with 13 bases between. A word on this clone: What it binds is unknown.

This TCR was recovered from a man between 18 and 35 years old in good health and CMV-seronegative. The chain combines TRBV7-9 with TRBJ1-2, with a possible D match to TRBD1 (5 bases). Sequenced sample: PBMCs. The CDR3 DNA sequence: TGTGCCAGCAGCCCCAGCCAGGGCCATGGCTACACCTTC. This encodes CASSPSQGHGYTF. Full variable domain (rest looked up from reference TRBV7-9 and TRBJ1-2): DTGVSQNPRHKITKRGQNVTFRCDPISEHNRLYWYRQTLGQGPEFLTYFQNEAQLEKSRLLSDRFSAERPKGSFSTLEIQRTEQGDSAMYLCASSPSQGHGYTFGSGTRLTVV.